There are a few counts of the clone carrying this TCR beta chain. As yet, its antigen is unknown. CDR3 size: 11 residues. V gave up 9 bases and J gave up 2 bases, with 4 bases separating them. Germline-derived CDR1 and CDR2 are KGHDR and SFDVKD. Only in-frame clones appear in the TCRdb table, and some are missing; sequencing was by immunoSEQ multiplex PCR. Here the sample spans fewer than 150,000 clones, roughly 87% being singletons. This record comes from a study of T cell responses to AZD1222 COVID-19 vaccine. Study summary: Second-dose intervals near 4 or 12 weeks were combined.

Study results and limitations: Unmutated variant regions are reportedly the target of nearly half of TCRs that are spike-specific.

The chain uses TRBV24-1 and TRBJ2-1, with D unresolved. The sequence was obtained from an adult in good health. Sequences were derived from peripheral blood, sampled on day 0 of AZD1222 vaccination. The CDR3: CATGTYNEQFF. The CDR3 DNA is TGTGCCACCGGCACCTACAATGAGCAGTTCTTC.